What follows are 12 T cell receptor beta chains derived from one specimen sequenced in a study of blood T cells in healthy people across ages. The second PCR ran roughly 7 to 12 cycles with a sample-barcoded 5' primer and J-beta primers. Each CDR3 protein gets one entry after TCRdb re-called the 5' RACE reads with MiXCR. Here the sample spans about 2 million distinct CDR3 sequences, about 50% being singletons. The specimen sequenced was blood. These receptors came from a woman in her forties in good health.

This clonotype was seen more than once but under ten times. V gene TRBV20-1 combines with J gene TRBJ2-3; D possibly corresponds to TRBD2 (6 bases). This CDR3 contains 15 residues. The germline V and J ends were trimmed by 3 bases and 1 base, with 14 bases remaining between them. Germline V CDR1 and CDR2: DFQATT, SNEGSKA (reference sequence). This CDR3 is CSARGLAHGTDTQYF. In DNA, the CDR3 is TGCAGTGCTAGGGGACTCGCCCATGGCACAGATACGCAGTATTTT.

This clonotype came up a few times. This rearrangement joins TRBV7-3 to TRBJ2-3; 8 bases fit TRBD2. The CDR3 covers 16 residues. Germline assignment: CDR1 SGHTA and CDR2 FQGTGA. V lost 1 base, J lost 0 bases, and 3 bases stayed unmatched. CDR3 bases: TGTGCCAGCAGCTTAAGCGGGGGGACTAGCACAGATACGCAGTATTTT. It codes for CASSLSGGTSTDTQYF.

Comments on this clonotype: A much larger clone is a single base away; this may be a read error. The V gene is TRBV2, the J gene TRBJ2-5; a weak D match, TRBD2 (5 bases). With 11 bases removed from V and 4 bases from J, the gap between germline ends came to 14 bases. The CDR3 contains 12 residues. The germline CDR1 and CDR2 sequences are SNHLY and FYNNEI. CDR3 nucleotide sequence: TGTGCCGGCGGGCGTTTGGTAGAGACCCAGTACTTC. Its protein product is CAGGRLVETQYF.

This clonotype appeared a few times. The chain uses TRBV20-1 and TRBJ2-5; 7 bases map to TRBD2. The CDR3 spans 15 residues. V lost 2 bases and J lost 0; bases outside the gene matches: 6. Germline lookup yields CDR1 DFQATT and CDR2 SNEGSKA (reference sequence). The CDR3 DNA reads TGCAGTGCTAGAAAGCGGGGATTGTACCAAGAGACCCAGTACTTC. As protein: CSARKRGLYQETQYF.

V and J are TRBV6-2 or TRBV6-3 and TRBJ2-1; the match to TRBD1 covers 9 bases. This CDR3 comprises 17 residues. Germline V gene lookup returns CDR1 MNHEY and CDR2 SVGEGT. V lost 6 bases and J lost 3; bases outside the gene matches: 12. CDR3 protein: CASRKGNTGGLYNEQFF. CDR3 DNA sequence: TGTGCCAGCAGAAAGGGAAATACAGGGGGCCTCTACAATGAGCAGTTCTTC.

This chain joins TRBV7-2 and TRBJ1-2, with no clear D. This CDR3 is built from 15 residues. The germline gives CDR1 SGHTA, CDR2 FQGNSA. V was trimmed by 1 base and J by 6 bases, leaving 15 bases between them. CDR3 loop: CASSLVFTAGNGYTF. The CDR3, as DNA: TGTGCCAGCAGCTTAGTGTTTACGGCCGGGAATGGCTACACCTTC. The full variable domain, rest sourced from reference TRBV7-2 and TRBJ1-2, is GAGVSQSPSNKVTEKGKDVELRCDPISGHTALYWYRQSLGQGLEFLIYFQGNSAPDKSGLPSDRFSAERTGGSVSTLTIQRTQQEDSAVYLCASSLVFTAGNGYTFGSGTRLTVV.

The chain carries TRBV4-2 and TRBJ2-1, with 7 bases identical to TRBD2. Trimming cost V 1 base and J 0 bases; bases outside gene matches: 3. The CDR3 has 16 residues. Germline assignment: CDR1 LGHNA and CDR2 YNFKEQ. The CDR3 nucleotides are TGTGCCAGCAGCCAAGGGCCGGGGGGCTCCTACAATGAGCAGTTCTTC. Encoded protein: CASSQGPGGSYNEQFF.

The table lists this clonotype with a few counts. This chain connects TRBV20-1 to TRBJ1-2; 9 bases are a match to TRBD1. Germline trimming cut 0 bases from V and 4 bases from J; bases unmatched to any gene: 3. The V gene's germline CDR1 is DFQATT and CDR2 SNEGSKA (reference sequence). The CDR3 runs 14 residues. CDR3 residues: CSAREGTGIYGYTF. CDR3 bases: TGCAGTGCTAGAGAAGGGACAGGGATCTATGGCTACACCTTC.

This clonotype was seen only a few times. The V and J genes are TRBV4-3 and TRBJ2-4, with D maybe TRBD1 (6 bases). The closer fit of TRBJ2-7 to the DNA end suggests the J call may be wrong. Germline V gene lookup returns CDR1 LGHNA and CDR2 YSLEER. CDR3 length: 16 residues. CDR3 amino acids: CASSQDYRTAPNEQYF. The CDR3 DNA follows: TGCGCCAGCAGCCAAGACTACCGGACAGCCCCTAACGAGCAGTACTTC.

The genes are TRBV11-1 and TRBJ1-2; no reliable D call. The V gene lost 5 bases and the J gene lost 5 bases, with 9 bases spanning the gap. This CDR3 is 12 amino acids long. The germline V gene has CDR1 SGHAT and CDR2 FQDESV (reference sequence). The CDR3 is CASSQRHYGYTF. CDR3 nucleotide sequence: TGTGCCAGCAGCCAACGACATTATGGCTACACCTTC.

The chain couples TRBV20-1 to TRBJ1-2; D remains ambiguous. CDR3 length: 12 residues. Germline V CDR1 and CDR2: DFQATT, SNEGSKA (reference sequence). V shed 6 bases and J shed 4 bases, with 12 bases lying between them. As DNA, the CDR3 is TGCAGTGCCTCTCCCATCGGCTATGGCTACACCTTC. Translation: CSASPIGYGYTF.

The rearrangement joins TRBV7-2 to TRBJ2-1; no firm D call. The CDR3 totals 16 residues. Germline V gene lookup returns CDR1 SGHTA and CDR2 FQGNSA. V was cut by 1 base and J by 4 bases, with 14 bases left in between. CDR3 region: CASSLDLAVRYNEQFF. The CDR3 DNA reads TGTGCCAGCAGCTTAGATTTGGCGGTGAGATACAATGAGCAGTTCTTC.